This T cell receptor (beta chain) was found in a study of T cell repertoires in cytomegalovirus infection. Broader study findings: Identification of carriers of CMV plus the relevant HLA was performed using cumulative public TCR beta family frequency. HLA-C-restricted CMV-specific TCR beta clonotypes were dominant in the ex vivo response.

Each CDR3 protein gets one entry after TCRdb re-called the reads with MiXCR. The sample holds about 920,000 distinct CDR3 sequences, approximately 31% seen once. A few counts support this clonotype. What it binds is unknown. Germline lookup yields CDR1 SGHVS and CDR2 FQNEAQ. Trimming pared 5 bases from V and 4 bases from J, leaving 17 bases between. The CDR3 has 15 residues. The V gene is TRBV7-8, the J gene TRBJ2-5; D is uncertain. The TCR originated in a human donor in good health (CMV status not recorded). Some clones in this sample may be carry-over from other donors' samples. The specimen was cultured CD8+ T cells from PBMCs, collected from culture after CMV antigen stimulation. CDR3 in amino acids: CASSPVQKGPETQYF. The CDR3 nucleotides are TGTGCCAGCAGCCCAGTCCAGAAAGGGCCAGAGACCCAGTACTTC.